The clone carrying this T cell receptor (beta chain) showed up just once. Participant ages covered roughly 18 to 89 years across 24 US areas. The repertoire was sequenced with immunoSEQ multiplex PCR; TCRdb's copy has only in-frame clones and lacks some. The data hold about 220,000 clones, with 85% to 90% observed a single time. The record originates from a study of blood T cell repertoires in COVID-19. The germline gives CDR1 SGHNT, CDR2 YYREEE (reference sequence). This CDR3 comprises 13 residues. Trimming removed 2 bases from V and 4 bases from J; junction bases left unmatched: 0. Source material: PBMCs or T cells enriched from blood (not recorded which). This clonotype was sampled from a man under 40 who had been exposed to COVID-19. The chain has TRBV5-4 and TRBJ1-2, with TRBD1 matching over 9 bases. DNA of the CDR3: TGTGCCAGCAGCTTACAGGGGGCCTATGGCTACACCTTC. This translates into CASSLQGAYGYTF.